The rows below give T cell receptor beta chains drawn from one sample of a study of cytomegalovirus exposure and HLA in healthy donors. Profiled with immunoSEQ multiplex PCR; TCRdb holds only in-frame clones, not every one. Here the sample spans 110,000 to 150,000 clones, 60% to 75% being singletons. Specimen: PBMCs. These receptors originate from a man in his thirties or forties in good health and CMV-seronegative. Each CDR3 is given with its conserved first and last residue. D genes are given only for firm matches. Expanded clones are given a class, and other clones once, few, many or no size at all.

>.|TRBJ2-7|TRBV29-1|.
TGCAGCATTCGACAGAGCTACGAGCAGTACTTC
CSIRQSYEQYF
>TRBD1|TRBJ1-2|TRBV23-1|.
TGCGCCAGCAGTCAATCGGACAGGGTTAACTATGGCTACACCTTC
CASSQSDRVNYGYTF
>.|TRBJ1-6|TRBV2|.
TGTGCCAGCAGTGTCGTGCGTTCACCCCTCCACTTT
CASSVVRSPLHF
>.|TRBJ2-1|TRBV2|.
TGTGCCAGCAGTGTGCGGAATGAGCAGTTCTTC
CASSVRNEQFF
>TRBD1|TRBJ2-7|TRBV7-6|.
TGTGCCAGCAGTTTAGGACAGGAGAGCTCCTACGAGCAGTACTTC
CASSLGQESSYEQYF
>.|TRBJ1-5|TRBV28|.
TGTGCCAGCGGAACACAGGTTAGTCAGCCCCAGCATTTT
CASGTQVSQPQHF
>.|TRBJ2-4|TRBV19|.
TGTGCCAGTACAGGGCTCCTAGCCAAAAACATTCAGTACTTC
CASTGLLAKNIQYF
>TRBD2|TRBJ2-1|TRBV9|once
TGTGCCAGCAGCGTAGGTAGCGGGAGGGCCTACGAGCAGTTCTTC
CASSVGSGRAYEQFF
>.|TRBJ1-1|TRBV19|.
TGTGCCAGTAGTATTTCACGGGAAGCTTTCTTT
CASSISREAFF
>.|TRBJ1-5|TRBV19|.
TGTGCCAGTAGTATAGCTCAGAATAGCAATCAGCCCCAGCATTTT
CASSIAQNSNQPQHF
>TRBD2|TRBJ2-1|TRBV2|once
TGTGCCAGCAGTGACTCGACTAGCGGGGGGCCCCGCCCGTTCTTC
CASSDSTSGGPRPFF
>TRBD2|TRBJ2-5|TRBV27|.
TGTGCCAGCAGTCCCGGGACTAGCGAGAGATTTGAGACCCAGTACTTC
CASSPGTSERFETQYF
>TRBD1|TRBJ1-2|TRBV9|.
TGTGCCAGCAGCGTAGCCGGACAGGGGAACTATGGCTACACCTTC
CASSVAGQGNYGYTF
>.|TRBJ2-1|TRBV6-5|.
TGTGCCAGCAGCCCCTCGGATGAGCAGTTCTTC
CASSPSDEQFF
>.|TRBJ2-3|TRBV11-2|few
TGTGCCAGCACAGGGCAAGGCACAGATACGCAGTATTTT
CASTGQGTDTQYF
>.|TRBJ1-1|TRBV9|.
TGTGCCAGCAGCTCCCAAGGCGGGGGTGGGACTGAAGCTTTCTTT
CASSSQGGGGTEAFF
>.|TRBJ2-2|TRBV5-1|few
TGCGCCAGCAGCGGGGGGACGGAGACCGGGGAGCTGTTTTTT
CASSGGTETGELFF
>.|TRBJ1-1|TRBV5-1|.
TGCGCCAGCAGCTCATTGACAGGTTTCGCCACTGAAGCTTTCTTT
CASSSLTGFATEAFF
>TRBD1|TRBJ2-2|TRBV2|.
TGTGCCAGCACCCGGGACAGGGATACCGGGGAGCTGTTTTTT
CASTRDRDTGELFF
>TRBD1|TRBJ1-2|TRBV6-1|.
TGTGCCAGCGCCGCTTGGGACAGGGGGAATTATGGCTACACCTTC
CASAAWDRGNYGYTF
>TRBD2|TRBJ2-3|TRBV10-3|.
TGTGCCATCAGTCTGACTAGCAGTAGTGCAGATACGCAGTATTTT
CAISLTSSSADTQYF
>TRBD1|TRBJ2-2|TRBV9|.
TGTGCCAGCAGCGTAGCCCCTGGACAGGAGAACACCGGGGAGCTGTTTTTT
CASSVAPGQENTGELFF
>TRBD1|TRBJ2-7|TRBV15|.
TGTGCCACCAGCAGAGACCTGGGACAGTACGAGCAGTACTTC
CATSRDLGQYEQYF
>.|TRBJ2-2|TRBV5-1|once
TGCGCCAGCAGCTTGGACCGACGGGCGAACACCGGGGAGCTGTTTTTT
CASSLDRRANTGELFF